These 14 T cell receptor beta chains share one sample of origin, sequenced in a study of blood T cell repertoires in COVID-19. Generated by immunoSEQ multiplex PCR, the TCRdb table keeps only in-frame clones and is missing some. The repertoire holds roughly 180,000 clones, with about 86% as singletons. The sample was peripheral blood. The receptors here all came from a young woman with active or convalescent COVID-19.

This chain joins TRBV19 and TRBJ1-1, with D perhaps TRBD1 (6 bases). The length of the CDR3 is 11 residues. In germline, CDR1 is LNHDA, CDR2 SQIVND (reference sequence). Deletions cut 7 bases from V and 8 bases from J, with 11 bases between. The chain's CDR3 is CASIAGTEAFF. For the CDR3, the DNA is TGTGCCAGTATCGCCGGGACAGAAGCTTTCTTT.

V is TRBV6-5 and J is TRBJ2-7; D possibly corresponds to TRBD2 (5 bases). Per the germline V gene, CDR1 is MNHEY and CDR2 is SVGAGI. CDR3 size: 14 residues. V lost 5 bases and J 4 bases, leaving 15 bases between the germline ends. CDR3 bases: TGTGCCAGCAGTACGGACCCTCGAGGGTACGAGCAGTACTTC. This codes for CASSTDPRGYEQYF.

The chain recombines TRBV12-2 with TRBJ1-6; the table names TRBD1, a call not compared with the DNA. TRBV12-2 is annotated as a pseudogene. The CDR3 totals 15 residues. The CDR3 DNA follows: TGTGCAAGTCGCCCCTCGGGACAGGGATCCTCACCCCTCCACTTT. Translated, it gives CASRPSGQGSSPLHF.

This chain connects TRBV11-2 to TRBJ2-5, with 9 bases aligning to TRBD1. Unmatched junction bases numbered 4, after V lost 1 base and J lost 4 bases. Germline V gene lookup returns CDR1 SGHAT and CDR2 FQNNGV. CDR3 length: 15 residues. The chain's CDR3 is CASSLGGTGIETQYF. In DNA, the CDR3 is TGTGCCAGCAGCTTAGGAGGGACAGGGATAGAGACCCAGTACTTC.

The rearrangement links TRBV2 to TRBJ1-6; 9 positions match TRBD1. Germline values: CDR1 SNHLY, CDR2 FYNNEI. The CDR3 has 13 residues. V lost 7 bases and J lost 7; bases outside the gene matches: 2. The CDR3 region is CASNRGLNSPLHF. The CDR3 DNA follows: TGTGCCAGCAACAGGGGGCTAAATTCACCCCTCCACTTT. The whole variable domain, remainder taken from reference TRBV2 and TRBJ1-6, is EPEVTQTPSHQVTQMGQEVILRCVPISNHLYFYWYRQILGQKVEFLVSFYNNEISEKSEIFDDQFSVERPDGSNFTLKIRSTKLEDSAMYFCASNRGLNSPLHFGNGTRLTVT.

The chain couples TRBV5-1 to TRBJ1-2, with 9 nucleotides matching TRBD1. V lost 4 bases and J lost 7; bases outside the gene matches: 8. CDR3 length: 14 residues. Germline CDR1 and CDR2: SGHRS and YFSETQ. The CDR3 nucleotides are TGCGCCAGCAGCCCTAAGACAGGGGGTGGTGGCTACACCTTC. Translating gives CASSPKTGGGGYTF.

The CDR3 reads CASSPRLAGTTDTQYF. The DNA of the CDR3 is TGTGCCAGCAGCCCAAGACTAGCGGGAACCACAGATACGCAGTATTTT. The genes are TRBV9 and TRBJ2-3; 11 positions match TRBD2. The CDR3 contains 16 residues. Germline loops: CDR1 SGDLS, CDR2 YYNGEE. V trimming: 4 bases; J trimming: 2 bases; junction bases outside the gene matches: 6. Filled out from reference TRBV9 and TRBJ2-3, the complete variable domain reads DSGVTQTPKHLITATGQRVTLRCSPRSGDLSVYWYQQSLDQGLQFLIQYYNGEERAKGNILERFSAQQFPDLHSELNLSSLELGDSALYFCASSPRLAGTTDTQYFGPGTRLTVL.

The gene calls are TRBV9 and TRBJ1-3; D not certain. From germline, CDR1 is SGDLS and CDR2 YYNGEE. The CDR3 totals 14 residues. V gave up 3 bases and J gave up 4 bases, with 11 bases separating them. The CDR3 nucleotides are TGTGCCAGCAGCGCGGTATTGGGCGGAAACACCATATATTTT. Its translation is CASSAVLGGNTIYF.

This sequence joins TRBV7-6 and TRBJ2-1, with 13 bases that match TRBD2. Germline V CDR1 and CDR2: SGHVS, FNYEAQ. V shed 5 bases and J 5 bases; nucleotides not matched to a gene: 3. The CDR3 is made up of 15 amino acids. CDR3 DNA sequence: TGTGCCAGCAGCGATACTAGCGGGGGGGACAATGAGCAGTTCTTC. It yields the protein CASSDTSGGDNEQFF.

This chain links TRBV15 with TRBJ1-4; the D gene is possibly TRBD1 (6 bases). The CDR3 extends over 14 amino acids. CDR1 is LNHNV, CDR2 YYDKDF, per germline (reference sequence). The V end was cut by 5 bases, the J end by 6 bases, with 13 bases between. The CDR3 sequence: CATSHTQGYEKLFF. The CDR3 nucleotides read TGTGCCACCAGCCACACACAGGGATATGAAAAACTGTTTTTT.

The chain has TRBV10-1 and TRBJ1-1; 7 bases agree with TRBD1. CDR1 and CDR2 (germline): WNHNN, SYGVQD (reference sequence). The CDR3 is 14 residues long. V gave up 6 bases and J gave up 0 bases; unmatched junction bases: 4. CDR3 DNA sequence: TGCGCCAGCAGCCCGGGACAGTTGAACACTGAAGCTTTCTTT. Translation gives CASSPGQLNTEAFF.

This clone was counted a single time. The chain employs TRBV5-1 and TRBJ1-4, with 8 bases fitting TRBD1. V was clipped by 7 bases and J by 8 bases; unmatched bases: 13. Germline V gene data show CDR1 as SGHRS and CDR2 as YFSETQ. This CDR3 region has 15 residues. The CDR3 nucleotides read TGCGCCAGCCGGGGACAGGCCCCACTGGCCGAAAAACTGTTTTTT. Its protein is CASRGQAPLAEKLFF.

The chain couples TRBV7-9 to TRBJ1-2; a weak D match, TRBD1 (6 bases). The germline V gene encodes CDR1 SEHNR and CDR2 FQNEAQ (reference sequence). The CDR3 runs to 14 residues. The V end was cut by 5 bases, the J end by 6 bases, with 16 bases between. CDR3 sequence reads: CASSPPGGLNGYTF. The CDR3, as DNA: TGTGCCAGCAGCCCCCCTGGGGGCCTGAATGGCTACACCTTC.

In its sample, this clone was seen a few times. V and J are TRBV7-9 and TRBJ2-5, with a possible D match to TRBD2 (6 bases). Germline loops: CDR1 SEHNR, CDR2 FQNEAQ (reference sequence). CDR3 length: 16 residues. Trimming cost V 1 base and J 3 bases, with 15 bases left between them. CDR3 nucleotides: TGTGCCAGCAGCTTAGGTCCCGGGAGTATTAAAGAGACCCAGTACTTC. This sequence encodes CASSLGPGSIKETQYF.